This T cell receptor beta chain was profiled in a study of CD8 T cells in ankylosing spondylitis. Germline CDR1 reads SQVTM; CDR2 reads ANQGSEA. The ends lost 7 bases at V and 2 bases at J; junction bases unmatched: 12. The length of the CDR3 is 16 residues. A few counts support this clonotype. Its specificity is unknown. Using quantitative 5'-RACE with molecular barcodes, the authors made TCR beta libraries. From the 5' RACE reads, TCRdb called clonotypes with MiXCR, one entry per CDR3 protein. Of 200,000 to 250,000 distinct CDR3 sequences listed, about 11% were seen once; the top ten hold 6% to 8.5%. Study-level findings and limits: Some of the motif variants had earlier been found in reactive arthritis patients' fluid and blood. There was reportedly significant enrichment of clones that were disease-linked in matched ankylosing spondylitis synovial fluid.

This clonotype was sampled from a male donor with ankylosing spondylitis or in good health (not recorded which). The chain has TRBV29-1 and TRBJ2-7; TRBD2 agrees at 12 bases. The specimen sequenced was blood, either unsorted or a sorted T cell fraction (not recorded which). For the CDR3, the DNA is TGCAGCGACGGACTAGCGGGAAGCGAGGGAACCTACGAGCAGTACTTC. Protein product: CSDGLAGSEGTYEQYF.